This entry lists 22 T cell receptor beta chains sequenced from one sample in a study of blood T cell repertoires in COVID-19. Data came from immunoSEQ multiplex PCR; TCRdb stores just in-frame clones and leaves some out. This repertoire shows approximately 120,000 clones, 81% found once; its top ten account for about 3.8%. The sequenced sample was peripheral blood. These receptors were collected from a woman between 45 and 65 years old with acute or convalescent COVID-19.

The chain uses TRBV3-1 (or the pseudogene TRBV3-2) and TRBJ2-2; tentatively, D is TRBD1 (6 bases). Germline V gene sequence: CDR1 LGHDT, CDR2 YNNKEL (reference sequence). The V gene lost 7 bases and the J gene lost 5 bases, with 17 bases spanning the gap. The CDR3 sequence is 15 residues long. This chain's CDR3 is CASTRGSLRTGELFF. CDR3 bases: TGTGCCAGCACCAGGGGATCCCTGCGGACCGGGGAGCTGTTTTTT.

The chain has TRBV6-5 and TRBJ2-7; 7 bases are shared with TRBD1. V was pared by 5 bases and J by 4 bases, with 8 bases of the junction left unmatched. Per the germline V gene, CDR1 is MNHEY and CDR2 is SVGAGI. CDR3 length: 14 amino acids. CDR3 bases: TGTGCCAGCAGTCCCCCGGGACAGACTTACGAGCAGTACTTC. Residues: CASSPPGQTYEQYF.

The V call is TRBV28, the J call TRBJ1-4; possibly TRBD1 for D (5 bases). The CDR3 has 14 residues. V was clipped by 5 bases and J by 5 bases, with 12 bases between them. The germline gives CDR1 MDHEN, CDR2 SYDVKM. The CDR3 sequence is CASSPLGGNEKLFF. CDR3 nucleotides: TGTGCCAGCAGTCCCCTCGGGGGAAATGAAAAACTGTTTTTT. The variable domain in full, completed from reference TRBV28 and TRBJ1-4, reads DVKVTQSSRYLVKRTGEKVFLECVQDMDHENMFWYRQDPGLGLRLIYFSYDVKMKEKGDIPEGYSVSREKKERFSLILESASTNQTSMYLCASSPLGGNEKLFFGSGTQLSVL.

This clone was recorded once. This chain uses TRBV7-9 with TRBJ2-2; TRBD1 matches 12 bases. J lost 7 bases, V lost 7 bases, and 7 bases had no gene match. The CDR3 is made up of 15 amino acids. Germline CDR1 SEHNR, CDR2 FQNEAQ (reference sequence). CDR3: CASTPGQGASGELFF. Written as DNA, the CDR3 is TGTGCCAGCACTCCGGGACAGGGGGCTAGCGGGGAGCTGTTTTTT.

This clone was seen many times. The chain joins TRBV11-1 to TRBJ1-6; perhaps TRBD1 as D (6 bases). The CDR3 is 13 amino acids. The V end lost 0 bases, the J end lost 12 bases, and 9 bases lay between the germline ends. Germline CDR1 reads SGHAT; CDR2 reads FQDESV (reference sequence). The CDR3 region is CASSLAQGRPLHF. As DNA, the CDR3 is TGTGCCAGCAGCTTAGCTCAGGGGAGACCCCTCCACTTT.

The rearrangement uses TRBV2 and TRBJ2-7; tentative D call: TRBD1 (6 bases). This CDR3 has 15 residues. Germline V gene lookup returns CDR1 SNHLY and CDR2 FYNNEI. V was trimmed by 9 bases and J by 0 bases, leaving 18 bases between them. DNA for the CDR3: TGTGCCAGTGGGTCAAGTCTGGGGGCCTCCTACGAGCAGTACTTC. Protein: CASGSSLGASYEQYF.

This sequence joins TRBV13 and TRBJ2-7, with TRBD1 matching over 10 bases. CDR3 length: 14 amino acids. Germline trimming cut 5 bases from V and 3 bases from J; bases unmatched to any gene: 4. Looked up from germline, CDR1 is PRHDT and CDR2 is FYEKMQ (reference sequence). In DNA form, the CDR3 reads TGTGCCAGCAGCCTGGGACAGGGGCTCTACGAGCAGTACTTC. Its protein product is CASSLGQGLYEQYF.

The chain is built from TRBV2 and TRBJ1-2, with 8 bases fitting TRBD1. The CDR3 runs to 15 residues. Germline V gene data show CDR1 as SNHLY and CDR2 as FYNNEI. Germline trimming cut 3 bases from V and 8 bases from J; bases unmatched to any gene: 11. The CDR3 DNA reads as TGTGCCAGCAGTGACGCGCCTCAGGGGGCGGGGGGCTACACCTTC. Amino acid sequence: CASSDAPQGAGGYTF.

This clone was counted a single time. The chain is built from TRBV28 and TRBJ1-3; D ambiguous. V was cut by 8 bases and J by 0 bases, with 5 bases left in between. The germline CDR1 and CDR2 sequences are MDHEN and SYDVKM. This CDR3 spans 12 amino acids. CDR3 in amino acids: CASASSGNTIYF. The CDR3 DNA sequence: TGTGCCAGCGCTAGCTCTGGAAACACCATATATTTT.

The genes are TRBV2 and TRBJ1-5; perhaps TRBD1 as D (5 bases). The CDR3 totals 14 residues. Germline V CDR1 and CDR2: SNHLY, FYNNEI. The V gene lost 5 bases and the J gene lost 0 bases, with 8 bases spanning the gap. CDR3 bases: TGTGCCAGCAGTAACAGGCCTAGCAATCAGCCCCAGCATTTT. This translates into CASSNRPSNQPQHF.

The chain recombines TRBV5-6 with TRBJ1-2, with D possibly TRBD1 on 5 matching bases. Germline V lookup: CDR1 SGHDT, CDR2 YYEEEE. V was shortened by 4 bases and J by 4 bases, with 8 bases between the two germline ends. The CDR3 is made up of 12 amino acids. The chain's CDR3 is CASSQDTYGYTF. The DNA of the CDR3 is TGTGCCAGCAGCCAGGACACCTATGGCTACACCTTC.

The chain recombines TRBV6-5 with TRBJ1-4; no firm D call. Germline V gives CDR1 MNHEY, CDR2 SVGAGI. The V end was cut by 6 bases, the J end by 5 bases, with 7 bases between. CDR3 length equals 12 residues. For the CDR3, the DNA is TGTGCCAGCAGCGCACGGAATGAAAAACTGTTTTTT. The encoded protein is CASSARNEKLFF.

The chain is built from TRBV19 and TRBJ2-5; maybe TRBD2 (7 bases). The length of the CDR3 is 16 residues. Germline-derived CDR1 and CDR2 are LNHDA and SQIVND (reference sequence). The V gene lost 6 bases and the J gene lost 0 bases, with 17 bases spanning the gap. The CDR3 region has the DNA TGTGCCAGTAGCCTCATCCGAGGGGGGGACCAAGAGACCCAGTACTTC. This translates into CASSLIRGGDQETQYF.

The chain joins TRBV4-1 to TRBJ2-7; 7 bases agree with TRBD1. Germline V CDR1 and CDR2: MGHRA, YSYEKL. V lost 4 bases to trimming and J lost 6 bases; unmatched junction nucleotides: 12. This CDR3 region has 15 residues. The CDR3 sequence: CASSPQDRLDVEQYF. The CDR3 coding sequence is TGCGCCAGCAGCCCCCAGGACAGGTTAGACGTCGAGCAGTACTTC.

V gene TRBV18 combines with J gene TRBJ1-6; TRBD1 agrees at 9 bases. The germline V gene encodes CDR1 KGHSH and CDR2 LQKENI. J lost 10 bases, V lost 3 bases, and 7 bases had no gene match. This CDR3 is built from 15 residues. The CDR3 DNA is TGTGCCAGCTCACCTGACAGGGGGGTGCTCTCACCCCTCCACTTT. Its translation: CASSPDRGVLSPLHF.

CDR3 DNA: TGTGCCAGCCTACGGGGGGTTGCGAACACTGAAGCTTTCTTT. It yields the protein CASLRGVANTEAFF. The gene calls are TRBV27 and TRBJ1-1; TRBD1 might be the D (5 bases). This CDR3 comprises 14 residues. Trimming removed 8 bases at V and 1 base at J, with 14 bases between. The germline V gene has CDR1 MNHEY and CDR2 SMNVEV (reference sequence).

The chain is built from TRBV7-2 and TRBJ1-1; TRBD1 matches at 9 bases. The CDR3 is made up of 14 amino acids. CDR1 and CDR2 (germline): SGHTA, FQGNSA. J lost 3 bases, V lost 6 bases, and 5 bases had no gene match. The CDR3 loop reads CASRLRDRDTEAFF. The CDR3 DNA sequence: TGTGCCAGCAGACTCCGGGACAGGGACACTGAAGCTTTCTTT.

V usage is TRBV13 and J usage is TRBJ2-5; 8 bases fit TRBD1. CDR1 and CDR2 from the germline V gene are PRHDT and FYEKMQ (reference sequence). The length of the CDR3 is 13 residues. After removal of 6 bases from V and 10 bases from J, the junction contained 10 bases not matched to a gene. The CDR3 here is CASRHTGGRDQYF. The DNA of the CDR3 is TGTGCCAGCAGACATACAGGGGGTCGGGACCAGTACTTC.

This sequence joins TRBV7-9 and TRBJ2-5; TRBD2 agrees at 8 bases. The germline CDR1 and CDR2 sequences are SEHNR and FQNEAQ (reference sequence). Losses at the gene ends were 5 bases for V and 4 bases for J; bases not matched to a gene: 9. The CDR3 has 15 residues. In nucleotides, the CDR3 is TGTGCCAGCAGCACGCTAGAGGCGGGGGGAGAGACCCAGTACTTC. Its translation is CASSTLEAGGETQYF.

The chain has TRBV9 and TRBJ2-1; the D gene is possibly TRBD2 (6 bases). The V end lost 0 bases, the J end lost 2 bases, and 9 bases lay between the germline ends. The CDR3 length is 15 residues. Germline CDR1 and CDR2: SGDLS and YYNGEE. This chain's CDR3 is CASSVVPGAYNEQFF. The CDR3, as DNA: TGTGCCAGCAGCGTAGTCCCGGGAGCCTACAATGAGCAGTTCTTC.

The chain links TRBV6-5 to TRBJ1-6, with 9 bases aligning to TRBD1. CDR1 and CDR2 (germline): MNHEY, SVGAGI. The junction had 5 bases not matched to a gene; V was cut back by 5 bases and J by 6 bases. This CDR3 comprises 15 residues. In nucleotides, the CDR3 is TGTGCCAGCAGTACTACAGGGGGCGGTAATTCACCCCTCCACTTT. As protein: CASSTTGGGNSPLHF.

The gene calls are TRBV7-3 and TRBJ1-3; no definite D call. V lost 5 bases and J lost 0, with 14 bases in between. The CDR3 loop spans 16 amino acids. Germline V gene lookup returns CDR1 SGHTA and CDR2 FQGTGA. The CDR3 sequence: CASSLGPAGSGNTIYF. Here the CDR3 DNA reads TGTGCCAGCAGCCTCGGTCCTGCTGGCTCTGGAAACACCATATATTTT. Together with reference TRBV7-3 and TRBJ1-3, the CDR3 gives the full variable domain: GAGVSQTPSNKVTEKGKYVELRCDPISGHTALYWYRQSLGQGPEFLIYFQGTGAADDSGLPNDRFFAVRPEGSVSTLKIQRTERGDSAVYLCASSLGPAGSGNTIYFGEGSWLTVV.